These 17 T cell receptor beta chains came from one sample sequenced in a study of blood T cell repertoires in COVID-19. Some clones are missing from TCRdb's copy, which holds only in-frame ones; the method was immunoSEQ multiplex PCR. This table holds under 200,000 clones, over 90% found once. Material for sequencing was peripheral blood. The receptor source for this set is a man over 45 with acute or convalescent COVID-19.

The sample holds one count of this clone. The rearrangement joins TRBV28 to TRBJ2-3, with a tentative D call TRBD2 (6 bases). V was trimmed by 8 bases and J by 1 base, leaving 16 bases between them. CDR1 MDHEN and CDR2 SYDVKM come from the germline V gene. CDR3 length: 15 amino acids. CDR3 loop: CASCDSGTRTDTQYF. CDR3 coding DNA: TGTGCCAGCTGCGATTCCGGGACTCGCACAGATACGCAGTATTTT.

This sequence joins TRBV24-1 and TRBJ2-7; D might be TRBD1 (6 bases). From germline, CDR1 is KGHDR and CDR2 SFDVKD. This CDR3 has 13 amino acids. With 5 bases removed from V and 3 bases from J, the gap between germline ends came to 10 bases. Written as DNA, the CDR3 is TGTGCCACCAGTGGAACAGGGAGCTACGAGCAGTACTTC. Amino acids: CATSGTGSYEQYF.

This chain links TRBV27 with TRBJ2-7, with a weak D call TRBD1 (5 bases). Germline values: CDR1 MNHEY, CDR2 SMNVEV (reference sequence). Deletions cut 4 bases from V and 1 base from J, with 20 bases between. This CDR3 region has 17 residues. Here the CDR3 reads CASSYSGLSGASYEQYF. The CDR3 DNA is TGTGCCAGCAGTTACTCAGGGCTTAGTGGGGCGTCCTACGAGCAGTACTTC.

The chain combines TRBV5-6 with TRBJ2-3; no definite D call. Germline loops: CDR1 SGHDT, CDR2 YYEEEE. Trimming took 0 bases from V and 5 from J, leaving 7 bases between them. The CDR3 has 13 amino acids. The CDR3 reads CASSLGRRDTQYF. The DNA for the CDR3 is TGTGCCAGCAGCTTGGGCAGGCGAGATACGCAGTATTTT.

The V gene is TRBV5-4, the J gene TRBJ2-7, with 9 bases aligning to TRBD1. Germline V gene data show CDR1 as SGHNT and CDR2 as YYREEE (reference sequence). Losses at the gene ends were 7 bases for V and 6 bases for J; bases not matched to a gene: 5. CDR3 length: 12 amino acids. CDR3 nucleotide sequence: TGTGCCAGCTCGGACAGGGGACGCGAGCAGTACTTC. Translating it yields CASSDRGREQYF.

J is TRBJ2-1 and V is TRBV27; weak D call: TRBD2 (6 bases). This CDR3 is built from 15 residues. The V gene's germline CDR1 is MNHEY and CDR2 SMNVEV (reference sequence). Trimming removed 6 bases from V and 0 bases from J, with 12 bases in between. The CDR3 DNA reads TGTGCCAGCAGACGCCTAGCGCTCTCCTACAATGAGCAGTTCTTC. It translates to CASRRLALSYNEQFF.

The rearrangement links TRBV30 to TRBJ1-5, with 8 bases that match TRBD1. This CDR3 region has 14 residues. The V gene's germline CDR1 is GTSNPN and CDR2 SVGIG (reference sequence). The V segment lost 3 bases and the J segment 2 bases; nucleotides outside the gene matches: 3. The CDR3 bases are TGTGCCTGGAGGGGGACAGGACGCAATCAGCCCCAGCATTTT. As protein: CAWRGTGRNQPQHF.

The chain combines TRBV5-5 with TRBJ1-5, with unresolved D. The CDR3 sequence is 15 residues long. Germline V gives CDR1 SGHKS, CDR2 YYEKEE (reference sequence). Trimming left V 0 bases short and J 2 bases short, with 9 bases between. In nucleotides, the CDR3 is TGTGCCAGCAGCTTGGACGGGTTTGGCAATCAGCCCCAGCATTTT. As protein: CASSLDGFGNQPQHF.

This chain uses TRBV7-2 with TRBJ2-7; 11 bases are shared with TRBD2. The germline CDR1 and CDR2 sequences are SGHTA and FQGNSA. This CDR3 is 18 amino acids long. V shed 5 bases and J 1 base; nucleotides not matched to a gene: 13. CDR3 coding DNA: TGTGCCAGCAGCCCTATAGCGGGAGGGATACGGGGATCCTACGAGCAGTACTTC. This translates into CASSPIAGGIRGSYEQYF.

The chain links TRBV27 to TRBJ2-7, with TRBD2 matching 11 bases. The CDR3 sequence is 14 residues long. J was trimmed by 7 bases and V by 3 bases; bases with no gene match: 5. Germline CDR1 is MNHEY and CDR2 is SMNVEV (reference sequence). Here the CDR3 reads CASSLASGRSEQYF. Here the CDR3 DNA reads TGTGCCAGCAGTTTGGCTAGCGGGAGGTCTGAGCAGTACTTC.

This chain uses TRBV7-3 with TRBJ2-3; perhaps TRBD1 as D (7 bases). There are 14 residues in the CDR3. CDR1 and CDR2 (germline): SGHTA, FQGTGA. V was pared by 4 bases and J by 6 bases, with 14 bases between. For the CDR3, the DNA is TGTGCCAGCAGCTCACAGGGGAGGTTGGATACGCAGTATTTT. Translation gives CASSSQGRLDTQYF.

The J gene is TRBJ1-4, the V gene TRBV6-5; possibly TRBD1 for D (6 bases). Trimming left V 6 bases short and J 7 bases short, with 12 bases between. Per germline, CDR1 MNHEY and CDR2 SVGAGI. The CDR3 totals 13 residues. CDR3 bases: TGTGCCAGCAGGCCGGACAGTTCTGAAAAACTGTTTTTT. Translation: CASRPDSSEKLFF.

The J gene is TRBJ1-6, the V gene TRBV19, with D possibly matching TRBD1 (5 bases). V gave up 6 bases and J gave up 5 bases, with 23 bases separating them. The CDR3 extends over 18 amino acids. Germline CDR1 and CDR2: LNHDA and SQIVND (reference sequence). CDR3 DNA: TGTGCCAGTAGATACCAACCAAGGGGAAAAACTAATAATTCACCCCTCCACTTT. Translated: CASRYQPRGKTNNSPLHF.

The chain uses TRBV5-4 and TRBJ2-7; 11 nucleotides agree with TRBD1. The germline gives CDR1 SGHNT, CDR2 YYREEE (reference sequence). V dropped 3 bases and J dropped 9; count of bases not matched to a gene: 11. This CDR3 has 15 amino acids. Here the CDR3 reads CASSSGTGGYIRQYF. The CDR3 DNA follows: TGTGCCAGCAGCTCCGGGACAGGGGGGTATATTAGGCAGTACTTC.

V and J are TRBV28 and TRBJ2-5; no definite D call. Trimming took off 3 bases at V and 1 base at J, with 15 bases between the two ends. Per the germline V gene, CDR1 is MDHEN and CDR2 is SYDVKM. CDR3 length: 16 amino acids. The CDR3 sequence is CASSFVTRVSQETQYF. The CDR3 DNA reads TGTGCCAGCAGTTTTGTCACCCGAGTGAGCCAAGAGACCCAGTACTTC.

This chain joins TRBV29-1 and TRBJ1-5, with D possibly being TRBD1 (5 bases). Germline lookup yields CDR1 SQVTM and CDR2 ANQGSEA. V was cut by 4 bases and J by 3 bases, with 10 bases left in between. This CDR3 is 13 amino acids long. CDR3 nucleotides: TGCAGCGTTGTATCAGGGAACAATCAGCCCCAGCATTTT. It translates to CSVVSGNNQPQHF.

The chain employs TRBV5-1 and TRBJ2-4, with 10 bases that match TRBD1. Germline CDR1 SGHRS, CDR2 YFSETQ. V shed 8 bases and J 8 bases; nucleotides not matched to a gene: 16. The CDR3 consists of 16 residues. The CDR3 coding sequence is TGCGCCAGTCGCCGGGGACAGGGGCTCGGGGAGGACATTCAGTACTTC. The encoded protein is CASRRGQGLGEDIQYF.